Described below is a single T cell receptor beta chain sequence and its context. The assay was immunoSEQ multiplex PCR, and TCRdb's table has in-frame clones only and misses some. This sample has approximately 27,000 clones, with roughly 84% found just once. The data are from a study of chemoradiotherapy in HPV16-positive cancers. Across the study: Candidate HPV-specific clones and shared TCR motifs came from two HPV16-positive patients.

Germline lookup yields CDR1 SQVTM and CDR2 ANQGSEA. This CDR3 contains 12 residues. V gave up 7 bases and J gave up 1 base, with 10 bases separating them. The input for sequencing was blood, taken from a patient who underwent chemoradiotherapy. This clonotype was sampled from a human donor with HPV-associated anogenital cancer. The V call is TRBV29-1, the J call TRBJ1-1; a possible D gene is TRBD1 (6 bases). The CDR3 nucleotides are TGCAGCGCGGGACACCCGAACACTGAAGCTTTCTTT. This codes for CSAGHPNTEAFF. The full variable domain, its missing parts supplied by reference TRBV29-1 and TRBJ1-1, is SAVISQKPSRDICQRGTSLTIQCQVDSQVTMMFWYRQQPGQSLTLIATANQGSEATYESGFVIDKFPISRPNLTFSTLTVSNMSPEDSSIYLCSAGHPNTEAFFGQGTRLTVV.